These 19 T cell receptor beta chains originate from one sample sequenced in a study of T cells expressing NK-cell markers (dated by TCRdb to the early 2020s). Libraries were made using 5' RACE. This sample was sequenced with an Illumina HiSeq 2000. After TCRdb reprocessed the reads, each CDR3 protein sequence was kept as one row, without DNA. This sample's table has entries for about 460,000 distinct CDR3 sequences. The ten largest clonotypes hold around 1.4% of the sample. Sequenced material: blood T cells: a sorted CD56 or NKG2C T cell subset, CD4+ or CD8+ T cells, or bulk PBMC T cells (not recorded which). The receptors were gathered from a woman between 50 and 59 years old in good health. Donor details come from another sample of the same person, matched by shared clones.

This chain connects TRBV5-1 to TRBJ2-5; without DNA, the TCRdb call of TRBD2 cannot be checked. The length of the CDR3 is 13 residues. CDR1 is SGHRS, CDR2 YFSETQ, per germline. CDR3 region: CASSTRDWKTQYF. Full variable domain (missing parts from reference TRBV5-1 and TRBJ2-5): KAGVTQTPRYLIKTRGQQVTLSCSPISGHRSVSWYQQTPGQGLQFLFEYFSETQRNKGNFPGRFSGRQFSNSRSEMNVSTLELGDSALYLCASSTRDWKTQYFGPGTRLLVL.

This chain joins TRBV29-1 and TRBJ1-4. Germline assignment: CDR1 SQVTM and CDR2 ANQGSEA. This CDR3 is built from 13 residues. Here the CDR3 reads CSVSPSGGEKLFF.

The J gene is TRBJ2-1, the V gene TRBV27; checking the TCRdb D call of TRBD1 is not possible without DNA. Germline V CDR1 and CDR2: MNHEY, SMNVEV (reference sequence). This CDR3 region has 15 residues. The CDR3 sequence is CASSPDRAAYNEQFF.

This chain connects TRBV4-1 to TRBJ2-3; TCRdb names TRBD2, which stays unverified in the absence of DNA. The CDR3 is 17 amino acids. Germline CDR1 is MGHRA and CDR2 is YSYEKL. The CDR3 protein is CASSLYFKGQIVDTQYF.

This chain joins TRBV10-3 and TRBJ1-4; the TCRdb D gene call, TRBD1, has no DNA to confirm it. CDR1 and CDR2 from the germline V gene are ENHRY and SYGVKD. The CDR3 covers 18 residues. CDR3 sequence: CAHRPGGGGLATNEKLFF.

This sequence joins TRBV12-3 or TRBV12-4 and TRBJ2-7; TCRdb lists TRBD1, though no DNA is available to test this call. The CDR3 is 16 residues long. The CDR3 here is CASSLDRGLPMGEQYF.

CDR3: CASSLVGSSNSPLHF. V and J are TRBV7-2 and TRBJ1-6. Germline V gives CDR1 SGHTA, CDR2 FQGNSA. The CDR3 is 15 amino acids.

The chain recombines TRBV21-1 with TRBJ2-7; TCRdb outputs TRBD2, but without DNA this stays unchecked. TRBV21-1 is tagged as a pseudogene. This CDR3 comprises 14 residues. CDR3 loop: CASKLTSGRGEQYF.

The chain recombines TRBV6-6 with TRBJ1-3. The CDR3 extends over 14 amino acids. Germline CDR1 MNHNY, CDR2 SVGAGI (reference sequence). The CDR3 is CASSYSSIGNTIYF.

The chain employs TRBV12-3 or TRBV12-4 and TRBJ1-1. The CDR3 is 14 amino acids. CDR3 in amino acids: CASSFGGSSAEAFF.

The chain's CDR3 is CASSFTTSSRNEQFF. This chain joins TRBV11-2 and TRBJ2-1; without DNA, the TCRdb call of TRBD2 cannot be checked. CDR1 is SGHAT and CDR2 is FQNNGV in the germline V gene. CDR3 length: 15 residues.

V and J are TRBV11-2 and TRBJ2-7; the D gene TCRdb calls, TRBD2, cannot be checked with no DNA. The length of the CDR3 is 15 residues. Germline V gene data show CDR1 as SGHAT and CDR2 as FQNNGV. The CDR3 protein is CASSFSIAGADEQYF.

The chain has TRBV5-1 and TRBJ1-1. Germline assignment: CDR1 SGHRS and CDR2 YFSETQ. The CDR3 loop spans 14 amino acids. The CDR3 loop is CASRPSLGNTEAFF.

The chain links TRBV24-1 to TRBJ2-1; without DNA, the TCRdb call of TRBD1 cannot be checked. The V gene's germline CDR1 is KGHDR and CDR2 SFDVKD. The length of the CDR3 is 15 residues. CDR3 loop: CATSDPSTGGNEQFF.

The chain couples TRBV6-1 to TRBJ1-5. The V gene's germline CDR1 is MNHNS and CDR2 SASEGT. This CDR3 is built from 14 residues. CDR3 in amino acids: CASSGEGRNQPQHF.

V and J are TRBV3-1 and TRBJ2-4; without DNA, the TCRdb call of TRBD2 cannot be checked. The CDR3 contains 16 residues. CDR1 is LGHDT and CDR2 is YNNKEL in the germline V gene (reference sequence). The CDR3 spells CASSHRLAIAGNIQYF. Supplemented by reference TRBV3-1 and TRBJ2-4, the full variable domain reads DTAVSQTPKYLVTQMGNDKSIKCEQNLGHDTMYWYKQDSKKFLKIMFSYNNKELIINETVPNRFSPKSPDKAHLNLHINSLELGDSAVYFCASSHRLAIAGNIQYFGAGTRLSVL.

V gene TRBV6-1 combines with J gene TRBJ1-1; TCRdb's assignment of TRBD1 cannot be checked, as there is no DNA. Germline V lookup: CDR1 MNHNS, CDR2 SASEGT. This CDR3 comprises 16 residues. CDR3 loop: CASSEAGTVLRTEAFF.

V is TRBV29-1 and J is TRBJ2-3; TCRdb's D call, TRBD2, is unchecked because there is no DNA. From germline, CDR1 is SQVTM and CDR2 ANQGSEA. CDR3 length: 12 amino acids. CDR3 in amino acids: CSAPLNRDYPYF.

This rearrangement joins TRBV12-3 or TRBV12-4 to TRBJ2-7; TCRdb lists TRBD2, though no DNA is available to test this call. This CDR3 has 16 residues. CDR3 region: CASSSRLAGGRYEQYF.